Below, 22 T cell receptor beta chains from the same sample are listed, as sequenced in a study of long-term antiretroviral therapy in people with HIV. Running of the v3.0 immunoSEQ assay took place at survey level. The assay was immunoSEQ multiplex PCR, and TCRdb's table has in-frame clones only and misses some. This table holds tens of thousands of clones, around 72% found once. Sequenced here: unsorted PBMCs, sampled 3.1 years after starting antiretroviral therapy. The receptors were gathered from a woman aged 50 to 60 with HIV.

The V gene is TRBV7-8, the J gene TRBJ1-2; TRBD1 aligns across 7 bases. The CDR3 is 15 residues long. Germline CDR1 SGHVS, CDR2 FQNEAQ. V dropped 4 bases and J dropped 4; count of bases not matched to a gene: 9. The CDR3 loop reads CASSYHTGTVYGYTF. The DNA of the CDR3 is TGTGCCAGCAGCTATCACACCGGGACAGTCTATGGCTACACCTTC.

The rearrangement uses TRBV30 and TRBJ1-2; D is unclear. The V end was cut by 0 bases, the J end by 5 bases, with 13 bases between. Germline V CDR1 and CDR2: GTSNPN, SVGIG (reference sequence). The CDR3 covers 14 residues. The CDR3 region is CAWSVAGGRYGYTF. In DNA form, the CDR3 reads TGTGCCTGGAGTGTTGCCGGTGGAAGATATGGCTACACCTTC.

The CDR3 region is CASSYGNRAPPGELFF. In nucleotides, the CDR3 is TGTGCCAGCAGCTATGGAAACAGGGCCCCACCCGGGGAGCTGTTTTTT. The chain is built from TRBV9 and TRBJ2-2; TRBD1 might be the D (6 bases). V lost 4 bases to trimming and J lost 6 bases, with 19 bases between them. Germline V lookup: CDR1 SGDLS, CDR2 YYNGEE. The length of the CDR3 is 16 residues.

J is TRBJ1-3 and V is TRBV15, with D hard to call. Germline V gives CDR1 LNHNV, CDR2 YYDKDF (reference sequence). The ends were cut back, 1 base at V and 0 bases at J, with 4 bases in the middle. This CDR3 is built from 14 residues. Here the CDR3 reads CATSRGDSGNTIYF. CDR3 DNA: TGTGCCACCAGCAGAGGCGACTCTGGAAACACCATATATTTT.

In its sample, this clone was seen once. The chain couples TRBV5-1 to TRBJ2-2, with D perhaps TRBD1 (5 bases). Germline CDR1 is SGHRS and CDR2 is YFSETQ. Trimming pared 1 base from V and 0 bases from J, leaving 10 bases between. The CDR3 consists of 16 residues. The CDR3 nucleotides are TGCGCCAGCAGCTTGCTTGCAGGGTCGAACACCGGGGAGCTGTTTTTT. Protein: CASSLLAGSNTGELFF.

The J gene is TRBJ1-1, the V gene TRBV18; no definite D call. The CDR3 has 13 amino acids. Per the germline V gene, CDR1 is KGHSH and CDR2 is LQKENI. Trimming left V 2 bases short and J 0 bases short, with 4 bases between. The CDR3 DNA sequence: TGTGCCAGCTCACCAGGCTTGAACACTGAAGCTTTCTTT. Amino acid sequence: CASSPGLNTEAFF.

The rearrangement joins TRBV5-1 to TRBJ2-7, with D unclear. The germline V gene has CDR1 SGHRS and CDR2 YFSETQ. V lost 0 bases and J lost 5, with 3 bases in between. The CDR3 runs 11 residues. CDR3 bases: TGCGCCAGCAGCTTGGGCCACGAGCAGTACTTC. As protein: CASSLGHEQYF.

In this sample, this clone turned up a few times. The chain is built from TRBV19 and TRBJ1-1; D unclear. The CDR3 has 13 amino acids. The V gene lost 7 bases and the J gene lost 1 base, with 10 bases spanning the gap. Germline V gives CDR1 LNHDA, CDR2 SQIVND (reference sequence). DNA of the CDR3: TGTGCCAGTACCTGGAGCAAGAACACTGAAGCTTTCTTT. Translation gives CASTWSKNTEAFF.

The rearrangement uses TRBV29-1 and TRBJ2-5; TRBD2 agrees at 13 bases. Germline CDR1 is SQVTM and CDR2 is ANQGSEA. The CDR3 loop spans 14 amino acids. After removal of 4 bases from V and 7 bases from J, the junction contained 6 bases not matched to a gene. The CDR3 spells CSVGGTSGVATQYF. The CDR3 DNA follows: TGCAGCGTTGGCGGGACTAGCGGGGTTGCGACCCAGTACTTC.

The chain recombines TRBV4-1 with TRBJ2-3, with TRBD1 matching 7 bases. CDR1 and CDR2 from the germline V gene are MGHRA and YSYEKL. Trimming removed 2 bases from V and 1 base from J; junction bases left unmatched: 6. The CDR3 runs to 16 residues. As DNA, the CDR3 is TGCGCCAGCAGCCAACCAAGTAGGGGGCGCACAGATACGCAGTATTTT. Its translation: CASSQPSRGRTDTQYF.

The chain combines TRBV29-1 with TRBJ2-5; tentatively, D is TRBD2 (6 bases). CDR1 is SQVTM and CDR2 is ANQGSEA in the germline V gene. V was pared by 5 bases and J by 2 bases, with 12 bases between. The CDR3 extends over 13 amino acids. In DNA form, the CDR3 reads TGCAGCGTTATGCTTAGCGGACAAGAGACCCAGTACTTC. Protein sequence: CSVMLSGQETQYF.

This clone was seen a handful of times. The chain employs TRBV6-5 and TRBJ2-2; TRBD1 matches at 7 bases. Germline V CDR1 and CDR2: MNHEY, SVGAGI. The CDR3 contains 14 residues. V shed 2 bases and J 7 bases; nucleotides not matched to a gene: 4. The chain's CDR3 is CASSYPRDSGELFF. For the CDR3, the DNA is TGTGCCAGCAGTTACCCCAGGGACAGCGGGGAGCTGTTTTTT.

This clone was seen a single time. CDR3 loop: CASSLGRSTSTDTQYF. CDR3 sequence (DNA): TGCGCCAGCAGCTTGGGAAGATCTACTAGCACAGATACGCAGTATTTT. The chain has TRBV5-1 and TRBJ2-3; D uncertain. The V and J ends lost 0 bases and 0 bases respectively, with 11 bases between them. The CDR3 is 16 amino acids. Germline V lookup: CDR1 SGHRS, CDR2 YFSETQ. Looking up the rest from reference TRBV5-1 and TRBJ2-3 gives the full variable domain: KAGVTQTPRYLIKTRGQQVTLSCSPISGHRSVSWYQQTPGQGLQFLFEYFSETQRNKGNFPGRFSGRQFSNSRSEMNVSTLELGDSALYLCASSLGRSTSTDTQYFGPGTRLTVL.

The rearrangement uses TRBV7-9 and TRBJ1-6, with D perhaps TRBD1 (5 bases). The germline V gene has CDR1 SEHNR and CDR2 FQNEAQ (reference sequence). V lost 1 base to trimming and J lost 8 bases, with 9 bases between them. CDR3 size: 14 residues. The DNA for the CDR3 is TGTGCCAGCAGCTTAGGTGTCAGGGATTCACCCCTCCACTTT. Its translation is CASSLGVRDSPLHF.

This clone was recorded a few times. CDR3 DNA sequence: TGTGCCATCAGTTCTGGGACAGGGGAGCGGCCCCAGCATTTT. It translates to CAISSGTGERPQHF. The chain joins TRBV10-3 to TRBJ1-5; the match to TRBD1 covers 10 bases. CDR1 is ENHRY, CDR2 SYGVKD, per germline. The V segment lost 5 bases and the J segment 9 bases; nucleotides outside the gene matches: 7. CDR3 length: 14 amino acids.

This rearrangement joins TRBV7-2 to TRBJ1-4; unclear D gene. The CDR3 runs to 14 residues. The germline gives CDR1 SGHTA, CDR2 FQGNSA. V was shortened by 1 base and J by 1 base, with 4 bases between the two germline ends. The CDR3 DNA sequence: TGTGCCAGCAGCTTAGGGATAACTAATGAAAAACTGTTTTTT. Its translation: CASSLGITNEKLFF. Based on the CDR3 plus reference TRBV7-2 and TRBJ1-4, the full variable domain is GAGVSQSPSNKVTEKGKDVELRCDPISGHTALYWYRQSLGQGLEFLIYFQGNSAPDKSGLPSDRFSAERTGGSVSTLTIQRTQQEDSAVYLCASSLGITNEKLFFGSGTQLSVL.

This chain connects TRBV4-1 to TRBJ1-2; 9 positions match TRBD1. The V gene end was trimmed by 2 bases and the J gene end by 4 bases; junction bases not matched to a gene: 14. The V gene's germline CDR1 is MGHRA and CDR2 YSYEKL. The CDR3 has 18 amino acids. The CDR3 reads CASSQHHIGGQGSYGYTF. The DNA of the CDR3 is TGCGCCAGCAGCCAACATCACATCGGGGGACAGGGCTCCTATGGCTACACCTTC.

The chain has TRBV30 and TRBJ1-4; a weak D match, TRBD1 (5 bases). The V and J ends lost 5 bases and 4 bases respectively, with 11 bases between them. CDR1 GTSNPN and CDR2 SVGIG come from the germline V gene (reference sequence). The CDR3 is 13 residues long. The CDR3: CAWDSFGNEKLFF. Written as DNA, the CDR3 is TGTGCCTGGGACAGTTTCGGTAATGAAAAACTGTTTTTT.

This clone was picked up a small number of times. The chain uses TRBV7-9 and TRBJ1-4; possible D gene TRBD1, 5 bases. Trimming took 5 bases from V and 5 from J, leaving 12 bases between them. Germline V gene sequence: CDR1 SEHNR, CDR2 FQNEAQ (reference sequence). CDR3 length: 14 residues. The CDR3 loop is CASSRDGLNEKLFF. CDR3 nucleotide sequence: TGTGCCAGCAGCCGGGACGGACTGAATGAAAAACTGTTTTTT.

V and J are TRBV11-2 and TRBJ1-1; perhaps TRBD1 as D (6 bases). V lost 5 bases and J lost 3, with 16 bases in between. Germline CDR1 SGHAT, CDR2 FQNNGV. There are 15 residues in the CDR3. The CDR3 protein is CASSPPQGYHTEAFF. The DNA of the CDR3 is TGTGCCAGCAGCCCCCCACAGGGATACCACACTGAAGCTTTCTTT.

This clone was observed a few times. This chain's CDR3 is CASSYSDRARGYTF. CDR3 coding DNA: TGTGCCAGCAGTTACTCGGACAGGGCTCGCGGCTACACCTTC. This rearrangement joins TRBV6-5 to TRBJ1-2; TRBD1 aligns across 8 bases. The length of the CDR3 is 14 residues. Germline assignment: CDR1 MNHEY and CDR2 SVGAGI. Trimming at V came to 0 bases and at J to 8 bases, leaving 5 bases not matched to a gene.

This rearrangement joins TRBV6-5 to TRBJ1-2, with a tentative D call TRBD1 (5 bases). Germline-derived CDR1 and CDR2 are MNHEY and SVGAGI. V gave up 4 bases and J gave up 8 bases, with 11 bases separating them. The CDR3 has 12 residues. The CDR3 DNA is TGTGCCAGCAGTTTAGGGACGTCCGGCTACACCTTC. Translating it yields CASSLGTSGYTF.